This TCR beta chain was found in a study of blood T cell repertoires in COVID-19. V lost 5 bases and J 6 bases, leaving 8 bases between the germline ends. The CDR3 totals 12 residues. Living in 24 US areas, the participants were between roughly 18 and 90 years of age. Libraries were prepared by immunoSEQ multiplex PCR; TCRdb keeps only in-frame clonotypes and omits some of them. The sample consists of 300,000 to 350,000 clones, around 90% of them appearing once. The sample taken for sequencing was PBMCs or T cells enriched from blood (not recorded which). The clonotype was recovered from a man aged 25-40 years who had recovered from COVID-19. The rearrangement uses TRBV12-3 or TRBV12-4 and TRBJ1-5, with D unclear. CDR3: CASSTGLQPQHF. The CDR3 bases are TGTGCCAGCAGTACCGGTCTTCAGCCCCAGCATTTT.